These T cell receptor beta chains were read from a single sample in a study of response to subunit inactivated influenza vaccine. Each CDR3 protein is one row after TCRdb ran MiXCR on the RT-PCR reads. The sample has approximately 500,000 distinct CDR3 sequences; about an eighth are singletons. Sequenced here: PBMCs from blood, sampled around seven weeks after vaccination. The origin of the receptors is a man in his fifties or sixties who received an inactivated influenza vaccine. The CDR3 runs from the conserved cysteine through the conserved F or W. The order of the fields is V gene, J gene, clone size, D gene, CDR3 protein, CDR3 DNA. D genes are given only for firm matches. The size entry is marked missing in some rows and otherwise reads once, few, many or a size class.

v_gene: TRBV7-9
j_gene: TRBJ2-5
abundance: few
d_gene: .
CDR3aa: CASSSSRGSETQYF
CDR3nt: TGTGCCAGCAGCTCCTCCAGGGGTTCAGAGACCCAGTACTTC

v_gene: TRBV7-9
j_gene: TRBJ2-5
abundance: few
d_gene: .
CDR3aa: CASSPRWF
CDR3nt: TGTGCCAGCAGCCCCCGTTGGTTC

v_gene: TRBV6-4
j_gene: TRBJ2-3
abundance: .
d_gene: TRBD2
CDR3aa: CASSVTRETTDTQYF
CDR3nt: TGTGCCAGCAGTGTAACGCGGGAGACTACAGATACGCAGTATTTT

v_gene: TRBV12-3/TRBV12-4
j_gene: TRBJ2-5
abundance: many
d_gene: .
CDR3aa: CASSLYRGAGETQYF
CDR3nt: TGTGCCAGCAGTTTATACAGGGGAGCGGGGGAGACCCAGTACTTC

v_gene: TRBV20-1
j_gene: TRBJ1-1
abundance: many
d_gene: TRBD1
CDR3aa: CSAKWTGGTEAFF
CDR3nt: TGCAGTGCTAAGTGGACAGGGGGCACTGAAGCTTTCTTT

v_gene: TRBV4-2
j_gene: TRBJ2-3
abundance: few
d_gene: TRBD2
CDR3aa: CASSQGWASGTDTQYF
CDR3nt: TGTGCCAGCAGCCAAGGGTGGGCTAGCGGGACAGATACGCAGTATTTT

v_gene: TRBV7-2
j_gene: TRBJ2-7
abundance: .
d_gene: .
CDR3aa: CASRMGGGRYEQYF
CDR3nt: TGTGCCAGCAGGATGGGGGGGGGCCGCTACGAGCAGTACTTC

v_gene: TRBV7-9
j_gene: TRBJ1-1
abundance: many
d_gene: TRBD1
CDR3aa: CASSRTGANTEAFF
CDR3nt: TGTGCCAGCAGCCGGACAGGGGCGAACACTGAAGCTTTCTTT

v_gene: TRBV2
j_gene: TRBJ1-1
abundance: .
d_gene: .
CDR3aa: CACGDFMNTEAFF
CDR3nt: TGTGCCTGCGGGGACTTCATGAACACTGAAGCTTTCTTT

v_gene: TRBV7-4
j_gene: TRBJ2-4
abundance: few
d_gene: .
CDR3aa: CASSLEGVAKNIQYF
CDR3nt: TGTGCCAGCAGCTTGGAAGGGGTAGCCAAAAACATTCAGTACTTC

v_gene: TRBV5-5
j_gene: TRBJ2-1
abundance: few
d_gene: .
CDR3aa: CASSLVFPTNEQFF
CDR3nt: TGTGCCAGCAGCTTGGTCTTTCCGACGAATGAGCAGTTCTTC

v_gene: TRBV11-2
j_gene: TRBJ2-3
abundance: .
d_gene: .
CDR3aa: CASSLRGEDPTDTQYF
CDR3nt: TGTGCCAGCAGCTTAAGGGGGGAAGATCCCACAGATACGCAGTATTTT

v_gene: TRBV20-1
j_gene: TRBJ2-7
abundance: many
d_gene: .
CDR3aa: CSASDGVYEQYF
CDR3nt: TGCAGTGCTAGCGACGGGGTCTACGAGCAGTACTTC

v_gene: TRBV10-1
j_gene: TRBJ2-2
abundance: many
d_gene: .
CDR3aa: CASSGQYTGELFF
CDR3nt: TGCGCCAGCAGTGGGCAGTACACCGGGGAGCTGTTTTTT

v_gene: TRBV19
j_gene: TRBJ2-2
abundance: .
d_gene: TRBD2
CDR3aa: CASSQLAGGRTGELFF
CDR3nt: TGTGCCAGTAGTCAACTAGCGGGAGGTCGTACCGGGGAGCTGTTTTTT

v_gene: TRBV29-1
j_gene: TRBJ2-5
abundance: few
d_gene: .
CDR3aa: CSVANWMGETQYF
CDR3nt: TGCAGCGTCGCAAACTGGATGGGGGAGACCCAGTACTTC

v_gene: TRBV28
j_gene: TRBJ2-1
abundance: few
d_gene: TRBD2
CDR3aa: CASSLIFGGSSYNEQFF
CDR3nt: TGTGCCAGCAGTTTAATTTTCGGCGGGAGCTCCTACAATGAGCAGTTCTTC

v_gene: TRBV6-2/TRBV6-3
j_gene: TRBJ2-2
abundance: .
d_gene: .
CDR3aa: CASSYRLLDGRYTGELFF
CDR3nt: TGTGCCAGCAGTTACCGCCTCTTAGATGGAAGGTACACCGGGGAGCTGTTTTTT

v_gene: TRBV5-1
j_gene: TRBJ1-2
abundance: .
d_gene: .
CDR3aa: CASSPEKINYGYTF
CDR3nt: TGCGCCAGCAGCCCCGAGAAGATAAACTATGGCTACACCTTC

v_gene: TRBV20-1
j_gene: TRBJ2-1
abundance: .
d_gene: TRBD2
CDR3aa: CSARDLEVVTSGGQEQFF
CDR3nt: TGCAGTGCTAGAGATCTTGAGGTTGTGACTAGCGGGGGTCAGGAGCAGTTCTTC

v_gene: TRBV6-6
j_gene: TRBJ2-4
abundance: .
d_gene: TRBD2
CDR3aa: CASSYSPGLVYF
CDR3nt: TGTGCCAGCAGTTACTCGCCGGGACTAGTTTACTTC

v_gene: TRBV5-1
j_gene: TRBJ2-7
abundance: .
d_gene: TRBD1
CDR3aa: CASSPRQGARYEQYF
CDR3nt: TGCGCCAGCAGCCCGCGACAGGGGGCGAGGTACGAGCAGTACTTC

v_gene: TRBV6-1
j_gene: TRBJ1-4
abundance: .
d_gene: .
CDR3aa: CTSRKERDEKLFF
CDR3nt: TGTACCAGCCGCAAAGAAAGGGATGAAAAACTGTTTTTT

v_gene: TRBV12-3/TRBV12-4
j_gene: TRBJ2-2
abundance: .
d_gene: .
CDR3aa: CASSLQRVGELFF
CDR3nt: TGTGCCAGCAGCTTACAGCGAGTCGGGGAGCTGTTTTTT

v_gene: TRBV12-3/TRBV12-4
j_gene: TRBJ1-4
abundance: few
d_gene: .
CDR3aa: CASSFGDQRQLFF
CDR3nt: TGTGCCAGCAGTTTCGGAGACCAGCGGCAACTGTTTTTT

v_gene: TRBV4-3
j_gene: TRBJ2-7
abundance: .
d_gene: .
CDR3aa: CASSQEPGISYEQYF
CDR3nt: TGCGCCAGCAGCCAAGAGCCGGGGATCTCCTACGAGCAGTACTTC

v_gene: TRBV7-8
j_gene: TRBJ1-1
abundance: .
d_gene: TRBD1
CDR3aa: CASSLVSPWGQQTEAFF
CDR3nt: TGTGCCAGCAGCTTAGTCTCCCCGTGGGGACAGCAAACTGAAGCTTTCTTT

v_gene: TRBV7-9
j_gene: TRBJ1-1
abundance: many
d_gene: TRBD1
CDR3aa: CASSGQGGTEAFF
CDR3nt: TGTGCCAGCAGCGGACAGGGGGGCACTGAAGCTTTCTTT

v_gene: TRBV12-3/TRBV12-4
j_gene: TRBJ1-3
abundance: few
d_gene: .
CDR3aa: CASTSRSSGNTIYF
CDR3nt: TGTGCCAGCACCTCTCGGAGCTCTGGAAACACCATATATTTT

v_gene: TRBV5-1
j_gene: TRBJ2-7
abundance: few
d_gene: TRBD1
CDR3aa: CASSWTGQTYEQYF
CDR3nt: TGCGCCAGCAGCTGGACGGGACAGACCTACGAGCAGTACTTC

v_gene: TRBV20-1
j_gene: TRBJ1-3
abundance: few
d_gene: .
CDR3aa: CSARRPGGNTIYF
CDR3nt: TGCAGTGCTAGAAGACCCGGGGGAAACACCATATATTTT

v_gene: TRBV7-2
j_gene: TRBJ2-7
abundance: .
d_gene: .
CDR3aa: CASSFLKGSYEQYF
CDR3nt: TGTGCCAGCAGCTTTCTGAAGGGGTCCTACGAGCAGTACTTC

v_gene: TRBV7-2
j_gene: TRBJ2-7
abundance: .
d_gene: TRBD1
CDR3aa: CASSLSGTGDEQYF
CDR3nt: TGTGCCAGCAGCTTAAGCGGGACAGGGGACGAGCAGTACTTC

v_gene: TRBV6-1
j_gene: TRBJ2-5
abundance: few
d_gene: .
CDR3aa: CASMVGGRDQETQYF
CDR3nt: TGTGCCAGCATGGTGGGGGGCAGGGACCAAGAGACCCAGTACTTC

v_gene: TRBV25-1
j_gene: TRBJ1-1
abundance: .
d_gene: .
CDR3aa: CASSEMGGSGNTEAFF
CDR3nt: TGTGCCAGCAGTGAAATGGGGGGCAGCGGAAACACTGAAGCTTTCTTT

v_gene: TRBV7-2
j_gene: TRBJ2-7
abundance: many
d_gene: TRBD2
CDR3aa: CASSLVREGSYEQYF
CDR3nt: TGTGCCAGCAGCTTAGTCCGGGAGGGATCCTACGAGCAGTACTTC

v_gene: TRBV7-2
j_gene: TRBJ2-1
abundance: few
d_gene: .
CDR3aa: CASSFGSGYNEQFF
CDR3nt: TGTGCCAGCAGCTTTGGATCCGGATACAATGAGCAGTTCTTC

v_gene: TRBV15
j_gene: TRBJ2-6
abundance: few
d_gene: .
CDR3aa: CATSRDPILRLEAGANVLTF
CDR3nt: TGTGCCACCAGCAGAGATCCTATCCTAAGACTAGAGGCTGGGGCCAACGTCCTGACTTTC

v_gene: TRBV7-2
j_gene: TRBJ2-3
abundance: few
d_gene: .
CDR3aa: CASSLAFNTDTQYF
CDR3nt: TGTGCCAGCAGCTTAGCTTTCAACACAGATACGCAGTATTTT

v_gene: TRBV12-3/TRBV12-4
j_gene: TRBJ2-2
abundance: .
d_gene: .
CDR3aa: CASRGTGRTGELFF
CDR3nt: TGTGCCAGCAGGGGGACGGGACGCACCGGGGAGCTGTTTTTT

v_gene: TRBV25-1
j_gene: TRBJ2-7
abundance: .
d_gene: TRBD1
CDR3aa: CASTRQGHYEQYF
CDR3nt: TGTGCCAGCACCCGACAGGGTCACTACGAGCAGTACTTC

v_gene: TRBV29-1
j_gene: TRBJ2-1
abundance: many
d_gene: .
CDR3aa: CSVDFRTAPEQFF
CDR3nt: TGCAGCGTTGACTTCAGGACAGCACCAGAGCAGTTCTTC

v_gene: TRBV29-1
j_gene: TRBJ1-1
abundance: few
d_gene: TRBD1
CDR3aa: CSVDGGQIARMNTEAFF
CDR3nt: TGCAGCGTTGATGGGGGACAGATCGCTCGCATGAACACTGAAGCTTTCTTT

v_gene: TRBV24-1
j_gene: TRBJ2-2
abundance: .
d_gene: TRBD1
CDR3aa: CATSDPRQGGVGELFF
CDR3nt: TGTGCCACCAGTGACCCGCGACAGGGGGGAGTCGGGGAGCTGTTTTTT

v_gene: TRBV7-8
j_gene: TRBJ1-2
abundance: .
d_gene: .
CDR3aa: CASSLTTGGTNYGYTF
CDR3nt: TGTGCCAGCAGCTTAACGACGGGGGGCACAAACTATGGCTACACCTTC

v_gene: TRBV20-1
j_gene: TRBJ2-3
abundance: many
d_gene: TRBD1
CDR3aa: CSASYLGQGAFTDTQYF
CDR3nt: TGCAGTGCTAGTTATTTAGGACAGGGGGCTTTTACAGATACGCAGTATTTT

v_gene: TRBV7-8
j_gene: TRBJ2-5
abundance: .
d_gene: TRBD2
CDR3aa: CGCTGREGEETQYF
CDR3nt: TGCGGATGTACGGGGAGGGAGGGAGAAGAGACCCAGTACTTC

v_gene: TRBV29-1
j_gene: TRBJ2-7
abundance: many
d_gene: TRBD1
CDR3aa: CSVEDRQGTYEQYF
CDR3nt: TGCAGCGTTGAAGATAGACAGGGCACCTACGAGCAGTACTTC

v_gene: TRBV5-1
j_gene: TRBJ2-7
abundance: .
d_gene: TRBD1
CDR3aa: CASSLGDRGVEQYF
CDR3nt: TGCGCCAGCAGCTTGGGAGACAGGGGGGTCGAGCAGTACTTC

v_gene: TRBV4-3
j_gene: TRBJ2-5
abundance: .
d_gene: .
CDR3aa: CASSHEHKETQYF
CDR3nt: TGCGCCAGCAGCCACGAGCATAAAGAGACCCAGTACTTC

v_gene: TRBV6-2/TRBV6-3
j_gene: TRBJ2-7
abundance: few
d_gene: .
CDR3aa: CASSYGVEQYF
CDR3nt: TGTGCCAGCAGTTACGGGGTGGAGCAGTACTTC

v_gene: TRBV25-1
j_gene: TRBJ2-1
abundance: few
d_gene: .
CDR3aa: CASSEFRNEQFF
CDR3nt: TGTGCCAGCAGTGAATTTCGTAATGAGCAGTTCTTC

v_gene: TRBV6-1
j_gene: TRBJ2-5
abundance: few
d_gene: TRBD2
CDR3aa: CASSPTGTSGSKETQYF
CDR3nt: TGTGCCAGCAGTCCTACTGGGACTAGCGGGAGCAAAGAGACCCAGTACTTC

v_gene: TRBV12-3/TRBV12-4
j_gene: TRBJ2-2
abundance: .
d_gene: .
CDR3aa: CASSLTGFTGELFF
CDR3nt: TGTGCCAGCAGTTTGACAGGATTCACCGGGGAGCTGTTTTTT

v_gene: TRBV12-3/TRBV12-4
j_gene: TRBJ2-7
abundance: many
d_gene: TRBD1
CDR3aa: CASSLSSLGTGRHEQYF
CDR3nt: TGTGCCAGCAGTTTATCGTCCCTGGGGACAGGGCGCCACGAGCAGTACTTC

v_gene: TRBV28
j_gene: TRBJ1-4
abundance: .
d_gene: .
CDR3aa: CASNPPGGTTNEKLFF
CDR3nt: TGTGCCAGCAACCCGCCGGGGGGGACAACTAATGAAAAACTGTTTTTT

v_gene: TRBV4-1
j_gene: TRBJ2-1
abundance: .
d_gene: .
CDR3aa: CASSQDFQAYNEQFF
CDR3nt: TGCGCCAGCAGCCAAGATTTTCAAGCCTACAATGAGCAGTTCTTC

v_gene: TRBV4-1
j_gene: TRBJ1-2
abundance: many
d_gene: .
CDR3aa: CASSFDHSGRSF
CDR3nt: TGCGCCAGCAGCTTTGACCACAGCGGGCGCTCCTTC

v_gene: TRBV28
j_gene: TRBJ1-5
abundance: few
d_gene: TRBD1
CDR3aa: CASGRQGTSNQPQHF
CDR3nt: TGTGCCAGCGGTAGACAGGGAACAAGCAATCAGCCCCAGCATTTT